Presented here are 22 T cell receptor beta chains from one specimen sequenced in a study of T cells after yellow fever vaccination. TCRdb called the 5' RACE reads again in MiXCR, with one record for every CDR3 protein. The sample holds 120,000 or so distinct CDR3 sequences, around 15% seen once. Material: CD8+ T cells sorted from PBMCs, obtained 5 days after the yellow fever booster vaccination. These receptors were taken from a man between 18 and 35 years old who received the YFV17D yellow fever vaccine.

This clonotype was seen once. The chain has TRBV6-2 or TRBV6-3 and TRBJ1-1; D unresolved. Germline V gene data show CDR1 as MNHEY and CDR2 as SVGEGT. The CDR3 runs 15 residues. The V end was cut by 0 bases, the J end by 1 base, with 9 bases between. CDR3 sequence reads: CASSYSLLENTEAFF. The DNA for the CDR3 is TGTGCCAGCAGTTACTCTCTACTGGAGAACACTGAAGCTTTCTTT.

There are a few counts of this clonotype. The CDR3 here is CASSQVLAAPYEQYF. CDR3 sequence (DNA): TGCGCCAGCAGCCAAGTCCTAGCGGCCCCCTACGAGCAGTACTTC. The chain is built from TRBV4-3 and TRBJ2-7; 7 bases line up with TRBD2. CDR3 length equals 15 residues. From germline, CDR1 is LGHNA and CDR2 YSLEER. The trim removed 1 base at V and 2 bases at J, leaving 5 bases unmatched.

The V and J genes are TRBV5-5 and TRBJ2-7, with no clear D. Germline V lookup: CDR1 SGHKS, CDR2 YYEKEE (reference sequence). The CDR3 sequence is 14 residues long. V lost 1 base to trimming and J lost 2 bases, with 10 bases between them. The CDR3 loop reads CASSLSVGTYEQYF. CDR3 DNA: TGTGCCAGCAGCTTGTCAGTAGGGACCTACGAGCAGTACTTC.

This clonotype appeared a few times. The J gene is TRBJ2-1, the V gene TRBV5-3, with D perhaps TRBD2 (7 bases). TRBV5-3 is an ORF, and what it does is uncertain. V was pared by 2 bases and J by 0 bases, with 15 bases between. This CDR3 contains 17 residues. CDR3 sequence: CARSLGPGGSSYNEQFF. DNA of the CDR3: TGTGCCAGAAGCTTAGGGCCGGGGGGCAGCTCCTACAATGAGCAGTTCTTC.

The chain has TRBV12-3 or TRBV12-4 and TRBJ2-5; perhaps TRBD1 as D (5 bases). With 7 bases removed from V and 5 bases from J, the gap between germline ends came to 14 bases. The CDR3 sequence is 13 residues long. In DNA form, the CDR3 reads TGTGCCAGCACAAGGGGATCCTTGGAGACCCAGTACTTC. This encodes CASTRGSLETQYF.

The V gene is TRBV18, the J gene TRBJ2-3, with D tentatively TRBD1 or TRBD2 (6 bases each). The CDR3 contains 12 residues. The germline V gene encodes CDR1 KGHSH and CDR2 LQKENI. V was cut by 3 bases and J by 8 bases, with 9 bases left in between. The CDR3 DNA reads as TGTGCCAGCTCACCCGGGGGCGTTACGCAGTATTTT. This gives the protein CASSPGGVTQYF.

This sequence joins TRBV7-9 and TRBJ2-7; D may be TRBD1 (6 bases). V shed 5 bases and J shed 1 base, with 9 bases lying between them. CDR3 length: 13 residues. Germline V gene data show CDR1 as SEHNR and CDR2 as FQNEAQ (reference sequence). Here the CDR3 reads CASSPGHSYEQYF. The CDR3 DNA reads TGTGCCAGCAGCCCGGGACATTCCTACGAGCAGTACTTC.

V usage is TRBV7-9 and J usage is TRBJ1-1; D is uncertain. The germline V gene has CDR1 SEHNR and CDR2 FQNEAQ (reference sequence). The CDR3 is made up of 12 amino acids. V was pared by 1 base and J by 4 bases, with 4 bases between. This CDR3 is CASSLGLTEAFF. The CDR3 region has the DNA TGTGCCAGCAGCTTAGGACTCACTGAAGCTTTCTTT.

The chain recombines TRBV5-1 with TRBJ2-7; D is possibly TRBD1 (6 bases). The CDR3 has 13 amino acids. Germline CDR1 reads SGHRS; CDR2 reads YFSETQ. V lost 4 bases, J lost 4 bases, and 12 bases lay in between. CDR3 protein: CASSTGTRYEQYF. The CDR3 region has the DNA TGCGCCAGCAGCACCGGGACACGGTACGAGCAGTACTTC.

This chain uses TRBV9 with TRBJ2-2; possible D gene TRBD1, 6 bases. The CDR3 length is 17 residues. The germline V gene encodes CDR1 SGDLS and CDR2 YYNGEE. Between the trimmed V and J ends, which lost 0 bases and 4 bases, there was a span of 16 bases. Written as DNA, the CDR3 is TGTGCCAGCAGCGTAGTCCCGGCAGGGGATATCACCGGGGAGCTGTTTTTT. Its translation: CASSVVPAGDITGELFF.

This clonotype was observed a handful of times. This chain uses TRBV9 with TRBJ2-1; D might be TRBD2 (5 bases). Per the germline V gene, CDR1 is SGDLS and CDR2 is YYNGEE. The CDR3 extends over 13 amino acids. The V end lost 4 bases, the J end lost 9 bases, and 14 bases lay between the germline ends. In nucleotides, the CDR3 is TGTGCCAGCAGCACACTAGTCGGAGGTGAGCAGTTCTTC. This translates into CASSTLVGGEQFF.

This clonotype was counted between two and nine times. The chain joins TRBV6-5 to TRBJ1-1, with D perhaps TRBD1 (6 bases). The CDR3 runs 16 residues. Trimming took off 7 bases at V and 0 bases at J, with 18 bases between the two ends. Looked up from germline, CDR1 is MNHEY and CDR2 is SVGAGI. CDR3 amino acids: CASTLNWGAVNTEAFF. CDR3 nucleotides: TGTGCCAGCACCCTAAACTGGGGGGCGGTGAACACTGAAGCTTTCTTT.

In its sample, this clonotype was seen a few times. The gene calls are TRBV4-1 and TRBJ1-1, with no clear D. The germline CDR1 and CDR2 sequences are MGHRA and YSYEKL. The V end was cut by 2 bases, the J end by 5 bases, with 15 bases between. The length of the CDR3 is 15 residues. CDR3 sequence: CASSQTRTGTTEAFF. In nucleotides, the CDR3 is TGCGCCAGCAGCCAAACTCGGACGGGAACAACTGAAGCTTTCTTT.

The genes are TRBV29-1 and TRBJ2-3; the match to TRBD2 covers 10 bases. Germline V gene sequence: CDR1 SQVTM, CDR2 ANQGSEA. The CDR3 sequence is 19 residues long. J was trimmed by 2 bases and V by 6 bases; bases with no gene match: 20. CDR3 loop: CSVAGPVNSGGTITDTQYF. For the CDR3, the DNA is TGCAGCGTCGCCGGCCCTGTAAATAGCGGGGGGACAATCACAGATACGCAGTATTTT.

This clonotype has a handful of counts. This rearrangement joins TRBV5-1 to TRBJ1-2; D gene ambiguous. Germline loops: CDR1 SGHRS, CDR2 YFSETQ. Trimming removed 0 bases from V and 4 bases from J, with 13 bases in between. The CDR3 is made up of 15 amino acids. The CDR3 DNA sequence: TGCGCCAGCAGCTTGGATGGGGTGGGTAGCTATGGCTACACCTTC. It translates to CASSLDGVGSYGYTF.

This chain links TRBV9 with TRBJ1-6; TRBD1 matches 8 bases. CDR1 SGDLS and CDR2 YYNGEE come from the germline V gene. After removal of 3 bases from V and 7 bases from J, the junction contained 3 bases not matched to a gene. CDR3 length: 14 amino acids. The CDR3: CASSARTGNSPLHF. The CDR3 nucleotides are TGTGCCAGCAGCGCCAGGACAGGGAATTCACCCCTCCACTTT.

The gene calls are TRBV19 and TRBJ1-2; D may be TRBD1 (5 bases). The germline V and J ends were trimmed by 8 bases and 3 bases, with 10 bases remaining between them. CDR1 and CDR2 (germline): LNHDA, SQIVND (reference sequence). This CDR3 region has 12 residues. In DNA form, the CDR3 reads TGTGCCAGTCTCAGGGATGACTATGGCTACACCTTC. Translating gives CASLRDDYGYTF.

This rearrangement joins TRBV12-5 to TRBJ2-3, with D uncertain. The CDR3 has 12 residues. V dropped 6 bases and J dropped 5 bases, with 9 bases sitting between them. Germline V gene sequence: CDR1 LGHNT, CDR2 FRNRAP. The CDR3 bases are TGTGCTAGTGGGTGGCCACGAGATACGCAGTATTTT. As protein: CASGWPRDTQYF.

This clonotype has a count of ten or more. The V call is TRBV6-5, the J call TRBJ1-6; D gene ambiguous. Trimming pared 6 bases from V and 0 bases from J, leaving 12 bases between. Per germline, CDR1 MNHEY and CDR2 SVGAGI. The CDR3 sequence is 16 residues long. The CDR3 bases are TGTGCCAGCAGGCGAGACCCCAGCTCCTATAATTCACCCCTCCACTTT. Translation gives CASRRDPSSYNSPLHF.

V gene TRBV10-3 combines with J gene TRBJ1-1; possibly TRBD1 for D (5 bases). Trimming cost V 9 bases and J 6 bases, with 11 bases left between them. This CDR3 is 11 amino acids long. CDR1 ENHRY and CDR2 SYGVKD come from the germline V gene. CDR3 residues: CAIGRGSEAFF. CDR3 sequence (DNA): TGTGCCATTGGCCGGGGGTCTGAAGCTTTCTTT.

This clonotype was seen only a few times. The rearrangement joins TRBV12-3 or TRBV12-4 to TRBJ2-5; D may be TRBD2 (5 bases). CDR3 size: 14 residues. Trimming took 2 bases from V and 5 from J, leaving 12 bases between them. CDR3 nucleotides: TGTGCCAGCAGTTTACTGGACTCGCCGGAGACCCAGTACTTC. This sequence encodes CASSLLDSPETQYF.

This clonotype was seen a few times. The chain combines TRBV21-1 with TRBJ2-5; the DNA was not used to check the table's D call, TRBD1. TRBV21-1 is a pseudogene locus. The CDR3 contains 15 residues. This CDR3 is CASSKALWQGETQYF. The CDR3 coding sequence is TGTGCCAGCAGCAAAGCGCTTTGGCAGGGGGAGACCCAGTACTTC.